The clone carrying this T cell receptor (beta chain) was observed a handful of times. The data derive from a study of regulatory T cells in long-lasting Graves disease. CDR1 is SGHDT, CDR2 YYEEEE, per germline. Trimming took 3 bases from V and 0 from J, leaving 13 bases between them. The CDR3 length is 15 residues. The time point was: newly diagnosed GD, antithyroid drugs for less than 3 months. Scientists built the TCR library using RNA that was extracted from PBMCs. iRepertoire HTBI primers and Arm-PCR of CDR3 regions built TCR beta libraries. TCRdb processed the multiplex PCR reads anew with MiXCR; each CDR3 protein has one entry. The sample comprises roughly 420,000 distinct CDR3 sequences, roughly 15% of which are singletons, and 23% rests with the top ten. The data also belong to a second study, concerning T cells in Graves' hyperthyroidism and ophthalmopathy. This second study says: Hyperthyroidism patients were newly diagnosed, had disease duration under 2 months, and were aged 18 to 65 years.

The receptor was isolated from a woman aged 18-30 years with Graves disease. The sequenced sample was peripheral blood mononuclear cells (PBMCs), obtained at new diagnosis, from a patient treated with antithyroid drugs. This chain uses TRBV5-6 with TRBJ2-7; possible D gene TRBD1, 6 bases. DNA for the CDR3: TGTGCCAGCAGCTCGTTGGGGGCGAGCTCCTACGAGCAGTACTTC. Its translation: CASSSLGASSYEQYF. Looking up the rest from reference TRBV5-6 and TRBJ2-7 gives the full variable domain: DAGVTQSPTHLIKTRGQQVTLRCSPKSGHDTVSWYQQALGQGPQFIFQYYEEEERQRGNFPDRFSGHQFPNYSSELNVNALLLGDSALYLCASSSLGASSYEQYFGPGTRLTVT.